This T cell receptor (beta chain) originates from a study of control samples from healthy donors and cancer patients. This clone was recorded many times. V shed 2 bases, J shed 4 bases, and the junction held 3 bases outside the gene matches. This CDR3 is built from 15 residues. Germline values: CDR1 MNHNS, CDR2 SASEGT. TCRdb keeps only in-frame clones here, not all; method: immunoSEQ multiplex PCR. Of about 140,000 clones in the sample, 85% to 95% were seen once. This TCR was recovered from a man in his forties in good health. The sequenced material came from blood. The J gene is TRBJ2-5, the V gene TRBV6-1, with 11 nucleotides matching TRBD2. The CDR3 spells CASSELAGGPETQYF. The CDR3 DNA reads as TGTGCCAGCAGTGAATTAGCGGGAGGGCCAGAGACCCAGTACTTC.